This record covers a single TCR beta chain. This sample is part of a study of blood T cell repertoires in COVID-19. Across the study: The cDNA or gDNA used as material had been derived from T cells, B-cell-depleted T cells, or PBMCs.

As originally analysed: It was from reference gene primer amplification that nucleated cell counts were estimated. The method was immunoSEQ multiplex PCR; TCRdb's version includes in-frame clones alone and lacks a portion of them. The DNA was the basis for D and trimming; V, J and clone size are from that table. The profile covers approximately 200,000 clones, with roughly 84% appearing a single time and roughly 2.3% taken by the ten largest. The length of the CDR3 is 15 residues. Looked up from germline, CDR1 is LNHDA and CDR2 is SQIVND (reference sequence). V trimming: 1 base; J trimming: 7 bases; junction bases outside the gene matches: 5.

The chain recombines TRBV19 with TRBJ2-2, with 8 bases matching TRBD1. The clonotype comes from a woman aged 60-70 years with acute or convalescent COVID-19. Sequencing input: peripheral blood. The CDR3 is CASSIAGQAGGELFF. Written as DNA, the CDR3 is TGTGCCAGTAGTATAGCGGGACAGGCGGGCGGGGAGCTGTTTTTT.